This T cell receptor (beta chain) was captured by sequencing in a study of regulatory T cells in long-lasting Graves disease. This clonotype was detected only a few times. Antigen: not known. Sequencing libraries for TCR beta were prepared with iRepertoire HTBI primers and Arm-PCR of CDR3 regions. MiXCR, applied by TCRdb to the multiplex PCR reads, yields one record per CDR3 protein. The sample yields about 400,000 distinct CDR3 sequences, around 21% seen once. Indicated time point: persistent/refractory GD, antithyroid drugs over 5 years with positive TRAb. PBMC RNA was the source of the TCR library. J was trimmed by 2 bases and V by 4 bases; bases with no gene match: 7. The CDR3 consists of 14 residues. The germline V gene has CDR1 SQVTM and CDR2 ANQGSEA. Notes on the study in general: Accuracy was perhaps lowered by the small sample size. What was studied was peripheral blood only, and not thyroid tissue. Persistent patients shared more public clonotypes (around 2,500) than newly diagnosed patients (under 1,000). It was in persistent disease that TRBV28, TRBJ1-2 and TRBJ2-5 were favored.

The V and J genes are TRBV29-1 and TRBJ1-2; 7 bases align to TRBD1. The TCR originated in a female donor with Graves disease. This specimen was peripheral blood mononuclear cells (PBMCs), taken when the disease was refractory, from a patient treated with antithyroid drugs. The CDR3 protein is CSVAGTELNYGYTF. CDR3 bases: TGCAGCGTTGCCGGGACAGAATTAAACTATGGCTACACCTTC.